The 19 T cell receptor beta chains below were found in one sample sequenced in a study of T-cell memory formation after mild COVID-19. TCRdb fed the 5' RACE reads into MiXCR, producing one record per CDR3 protein. The data contain fewer than 300,000 distinct CDR3 sequences, around 17% of them singletons. Sequenced material: PBMCs or a T cell subset sorted from them (not recorded which). The receptors originated from a man aged 18 to 30 who had mild COVID-19 (a few samples of this study predate the infection). Cell type and time point are not known.

The sample holds many counts of this clonotype. The chain has TRBV7-2 and TRBJ2-3; 8 bases fit TRBD1. CDR3 size: 15 residues. The V gene end was trimmed by 5 bases and the J gene end by 6 bases; junction bases not matched to a gene: 10. Germline CDR1 and CDR2: SGHTA and FQGNSA. The CDR3 spells CASSKGQGWTDTQYF. As DNA, the CDR3 is TGTGCCAGCAGCAAAGGACAGGGATGGACGGATACGCAGTATTTT.

The genes are TRBV12-3 or TRBV12-4 and TRBJ1-1; D not resolved. The length of the CDR3 is 14 residues. Trimming left V 3 bases short and J 0 bases short, with 8 bases between. The CDR3 DNA reads TGTGCCAGCAGTTTGGAGGTGATGAACACTGAAGCTTTCTTT. It codes for CASSLEVMNTEAFF.

The gene calls are TRBV5-5 and TRBJ1-1; no clear D. The CDR3 consists of 14 residues. CDR1 and CDR2 from the germline V gene are SGHKS and YYEKEE (reference sequence). The ends were cut back, 3 bases at V and 3 bases at J, with 12 bases in the middle. In DNA, the CDR3 is TGTGCCAGCAGCTGGGTGTTCCGAGACACTGAAGCTTTCTTT. Its translation is CASSWVFRDTEAFF. Filled out from reference TRBV5-5 and TRBJ1-1, the complete variable domain reads DAGVTQSPTHLIKTRGQQVTLRCSPISGHKSVSWYQQVLGQGPQFIFQYYEKEERGRGNFPDRFSARQFPNYSSELNVNALLLGDSALYLCASSWVFRDTEAFFGQGTRLTVV.

This clonotype was counted a single time. V usage is TRBV15 and J usage is TRBJ2-4; the match to TRBD2 covers 8 bases. The CDR3 is 15 residues long. V gave up 0 bases and J gave up 11 bases; unmatched junction bases: 9. CDR1 and CDR2 from the germline V gene are LNHNV and YYDKDF (reference sequence). CDR3 sequence: CATSRDRGGGLLQYF. Here the CDR3 DNA reads TGTGCCACCAGCAGAGATAGGGGCGGGGGGCTACTTCAGTACTTC.

CDR3 residues: CASSLAVGSGNEKLFF. The DNA for the CDR3 is TGCGCCAGCAGCTTGGCCGTAGGGTCCGGGAATGAAAAACTGTTTTTT. V is TRBV5-1 and J is TRBJ1-4; no reliable D call. Trimming stripped 0 bases from V and 5 bases from J, with 14 bases between. The germline V gene encodes CDR1 SGHRS and CDR2 YFSETQ. The CDR3 sequence is 16 residues long.

This clonotype showed up just a few times. This chain uses TRBV20-1 with TRBJ1-5, with D possibly being TRBD1 (5 bases). V lost 6 bases to trimming and J lost 4 bases, with 13 bases between them. The germline gives CDR1 DFQATT, CDR2 SNEGSKA (reference sequence). There are 13 residues in the CDR3. This CDR3 is CSAEEEGNQPQHF. The CDR3 DNA reads TGCAGTGCGGAAGAGGAGGGGAATCAGCCCCAGCATTTT.

The chain couples TRBV7-9 to TRBJ2-2; TRBD1 aligns across 11 bases. This CDR3 contains 15 residues. Germline V CDR1 and CDR2: SEHNR, FQNEAQ (reference sequence). With 6 bases clipped from V and 6 bases from J, the junction kept 6 bases outside the gene matches. This CDR3 reads CASRGQGGQPGELFF. The CDR3 DNA follows: TGTGCCAGCAGGGGACAGGGGGGCCAACCCGGGGAGCTGTTTTTT.

This clonotype came up a few times. This chain links TRBV4-2 with TRBJ2-3, with 14 bases that match TRBD2. From germline, CDR1 is LGHNA and CDR2 YNFKEQ. This CDR3 is built from 18 residues. V was pared by 3 bases and J by 6 bases, with 11 bases of the junction left unmatched. CDR3 region: CASSQELRLAGGLDTQYF. The CDR3 bases are TGTGCCAGCAGCCAGGAGCTCCGACTAGCGGGGGGGCTGGATACGCAGTATTTT.

This clonotype occurred many times. V and J are TRBV7-2 and TRBJ2-3; TRBD2 aligns across 8 bases. The CDR3 contains 15 residues. V was clipped by 2 bases and J by 4 bases; unmatched bases: 5. CDR1 is SGHTA, CDR2 FQGNSA, per germline. The CDR3 spells CASSLRGGLADTQYF. CDR3 DNA sequence: TGTGCCAGCAGCTTACGGGGGGGCCTCGCAGATACGCAGTATTTT.

This clonotype was observed a few times. The rearrangement links TRBV2 to TRBJ2-5, with D perhaps assigned TRBD1 or TRBD2 (5 bases each). The CDR3 has 16 residues. Germline V CDR1 and CDR2: SNHLY, FYNNEI. V was shortened by 4 bases and J by 5 bases, with 20 bases between the two germline ends. The CDR3 loop is CASSVNPGTDGETQYF. Here the CDR3 DNA reads TGTGCCAGCAGTGTCAACCCCGGGACGGACGGTGAGACCCAGTACTTC. Together with reference TRBV2 and TRBJ2-5, the CDR3 gives the full variable domain: EPEVTQTPSHQVTQMGQEVILRCVPISNHLYFYWYRQILGQKVEFLVSFYNNEISEKSEIFDDQFSVERPDGSNFTLKIRSTKLEDSAMYFCASSVNPGTDGETQYFGPGTRLLVL.

The chain joins TRBV4-1 to TRBJ1-3; possible D gene TRBD1, 5 bases. The length of the CDR3 is 19 residues. V was clipped by 4 bases and J by 4 bases, with 26 bases between them. Germline values: CDR1 MGHRA, CDR2 YSYEKL. DNA for the CDR3: TGCGCCAGCAGCCCCCGTGGCAGGGCGAATTGGGTGGGGGGAAACACCATATATTTT. It encodes CASSPRGRANWVGGNTIYF.

The V and J genes are TRBV5-5 and TRBJ1-1; 9 bases are shared with TRBD1. The germline V gene has CDR1 SGHKS and CDR2 YYEKEE (reference sequence). V was clipped by 0 bases and J by 5 bases; unmatched bases: 11. CDR3 length: 17 amino acids. DNA for the CDR3: TGTGCCAGCAGCTTGGGTCCGGGACAGGGCAGAAGGACTGAAGCTTTCTTT. This encodes CASSLGPGQGRRTEAFF.

This clonotype was observed a handful of times. The rearrangement uses TRBV7-2 and TRBJ2-4; no clear D gene. Germline assignment: CDR1 SGHTA and CDR2 FQGNSA. This CDR3 is built from 18 residues. The V end was cut by 2 bases, the J end by 0 bases, with 17 bases between. The CDR3 DNA follows: TGTGCCAGCAGCTTATACCCCGACCCCCTTTCAGCCAAAAACATTCAGTACTTC. Its protein product is CASSLYPDPLSAKNIQYF.

In DNA, the CDR3 is TGCGCCAGCAGCTCCCCCGTACAGGGGACAGATACGCAGTATTTT. It encodes CASSSPVQGTDTQYF. The chain recombines TRBV5-1 with TRBJ2-3, with 7 positions matching TRBD1. This CDR3 has 15 amino acids. CDR1 is SGHRS, CDR2 YFSETQ, per germline. With V trimmed by 3 bases and J by 3 bases, 7 bases remained unmatched.

This clonotype was seen ten or more times. The rearrangement links TRBV10-3 to TRBJ2-3; either TRBD1 or TRBD2 may supply D (5 bases each). This CDR3 contains 16 residues. From germline, CDR1 is ENHRY and CDR2 SYGVKD. V gave up 3 bases and J gave up 3 bases, with 16 bases separating them. The CDR3 reads CAISERGRVGTDTQYF. CDR3 DNA sequence: TGTGCCATCAGTGAACGGGGCAGGGTGGGGACAGATACGCAGTATTTT.

This clonotype was seen a handful of times. V and J are TRBV5-4 and TRBJ2-1, with 11 nucleotides matching TRBD2. This CDR3 contains 16 residues. CDR1 is SGHNT, CDR2 YYREEE, per germline (reference sequence). The V gene end was trimmed by 4 bases and the J gene end by 8 bases; junction bases not matched to a gene: 11. The CDR3 DNA reads TGTGCCAGCAGCCCACTAGCGGGGGCCCCTTTGGATGAGCAGTTCTTC. This codes for CASSPLAGAPLDEQFF.

This rearrangement joins TRBV5-1 to TRBJ2-1; perhaps TRBD2 as D (6 bases). V was cut by 3 bases and J by 8 bases, with 12 bases left in between. Germline loops: CDR1 SGHRS, CDR2 YFSETQ. The CDR3 extends over 13 amino acids. CDR3 loop: CASSSQGGDEQFF. CDR3 sequence (DNA): TGCGCCAGCAGCTCGCAGGGAGGCGATGAGCAGTTCTTC.

This clonotype has a handful of counts. This chain joins TRBV7-2 and TRBJ1-1; D is unclear. There are 15 residues in the CDR3. Trimming shortened V by 3 bases and J by 0 bases, and 11 bases separated the two germline ends. Germline V gene data show CDR1 as SGHTA and CDR2 as FQGNSA. CDR3 DNA sequence: TGTGCCAGCAGCTTGGTTGGGCGGATGAACACTGAAGCTTTCTTT. Translation: CASSLVGRMNTEAFF.

This clonotype has just a few counts. The chain links TRBV2 to TRBJ2-4; TRBD1 aligns across 9 bases. Germline CDR1 and CDR2: SNHLY and FYNNEI. J was trimmed by 6 bases and V by 10 bases; bases with no gene match: 13. CDR3 length equals 15 residues. CDR3 nucleotide sequence: TGTGCCACTAAAACAGGGGGCAGAGGGGGAAACATTCAGTACTTC. This sequence encodes CATKTGGRGGNIQYF.